The 30 T cell receptor beta chains given below trace back to one sample, sequenced in a study of blood T cell repertoires in COVID-19. Measured with immunoSEQ multiplex PCR; TCRdb has only the in-frame clones, and not every one. The sample lists around 200,000 clones; approximately 87% were seen once. Sequenced input: peripheral blood. Receptors originate from a woman aged 50 to 60 with acute or convalescent COVID-19.

The chain is built from TRBV5-1 and TRBJ1-1; 8 bases map to TRBD1. This CDR3 is built from 14 residues. Germline V lookup: CDR1 SGHRS, CDR2 YFSETQ. V shed 6 bases, J shed 5 bases, and the junction held 9 bases outside the gene matches. CDR3 nucleotides: TGCGCCAGCAAGCCCGGGACAGGAGGGACTGAAGCTTTCTTT. The encoded protein is CASKPGTGGTEAFF.

The rearrangement links TRBV11-3 to TRBJ1-2; 9 bases agree with TRBD1. J was trimmed by 8 bases and V by 5 bases; bases with no gene match: 12. In germline, CDR1 is SGHNT, CDR2 YENEEA. The CDR3 runs to 15 residues. The DNA of the CDR3 is TGTGCCAGCAGCCCGGGGGACAGGGCTTATGCGGGCTACACCTTC. It translates to CASSPGDRAYAGYTF.

This clone was picked up a small number of times. Other DNA sequences of this sample code for an identical CDR3. The V call is TRBV5-1, the J call TRBJ2-1; 11 bases map to TRBD2. The germline V gene encodes CDR1 SGHRS and CDR2 YFSETQ. V dropped 0 bases and J dropped 6; count of bases not matched to a gene: 2. The CDR3 sequence is 15 residues long. DNA of the CDR3: TGCGCCAGCAGCTTGGGACTAGCGGGACTCAATGAGCAGTTCTTC. It encodes CASSLGLAGLNEQFF. Full variable domain (remainder filled in from reference TRBV5-1 and TRBJ2-1): KAGVTQTPRYLIKTRGQQVTLSCSPISGHRSVSWYQQTPGQGLQFLFEYFSETQRNKGNFPGRFSGRQFSNSRSEMNVSTLELGDSALYLCASSLGLAGLNEQFFGPGTRLTVL.

This rearrangement joins TRBV5-1 to TRBJ1-2; 11 bases match TRBD1. CDR1 is SGHRS and CDR2 is YFSETQ in the germline V gene. This CDR3 has 16 amino acids. V shed 0 bases, J shed 8 bases, and the junction held 9 bases outside the gene matches. CDR3 sequence (DNA): TGCGCCAGCAGCTTGGCCCCGGGACAGGGGGGCTCCGGCTACACCTTC. Translating gives CASSLAPGQGGSGYTF.

Regarding this clone: The sample contains more than one DNA sequence encoding this CDR3. The rearrangement uses TRBV7-2 and TRBJ1-1, with no clear D. Germline assignment: CDR1 SGHTA and CDR2 FQGNSA. The V gene lost 3 bases and the J gene lost 0 bases, with 8 bases spanning the gap. The CDR3 length is 14 residues. CDR3 bases: TGTGCCAGCAGCTTGACGGGGATGAACACTGAAGCTTTCTTT. Residues: CASSLTGMNTEAFF.

This chain connects TRBV7-9 to TRBJ2-7; 8 nucleotides align to TRBD1. Germline CDR1 is SEHNR and CDR2 is FQNEAQ (reference sequence). Trimming cost V 4 bases and J 4 bases; bases outside gene matches: 12. This CDR3 contains 16 residues. The CDR3 DNA follows: TGTGCCAGCAGCTCCGGGATGGGGACAGGCATTTACGAGCAGTACTTC. Translation gives CASSSGMGTGIYEQYF.

This clone was seen more than once but under ten times. The rearrangement joins TRBV18 to TRBJ2-5; D may be TRBD1 (6 bases). V gave up 6 bases and J gave up 0 bases, with 11 bases separating them. CDR1 is KGHSH, CDR2 LQKENI, per germline. CDR3 length: 14 amino acids. The CDR3 nucleotides are TGTGCCAGCTCCCGAACAGGGAACCAAGAGACCCAGTACTTC. It codes for CASSRTGNQETQYF.

This clone was observed a handful of times. This chain connects TRBV18 to TRBJ1-1; 7 bases fit TRBD1. Germline trimming cut 4 bases from V and 2 bases from J; bases unmatched to any gene: 13. Per the germline V gene, CDR1 is KGHSH and CDR2 is LQKENI. The CDR3 has 17 residues. As DNA, the CDR3 is TGTGCCAGCTCACAAAACGCCGGGACAGAGTCTAACACTGAAGCTTTCTTT. It is translated as CASSQNAGTESNTEAFF.

This rearrangement joins TRBV14 to TRBJ1-2; no definite D call. The CDR3 totals 14 residues. Germline V lookup: CDR1 SGHDN, CDR2 FVKESK. Trimming shortened V by 1 base and J by 6 bases, and 12 bases separated the two germline ends. CDR3 protein: CASSQGRFEDGYTF. In nucleotides, the CDR3 is TGTGCCAGCAGCCAAGGGCGATTTGAGGATGGCTACACCTTC.

This chain links TRBV5-1 with TRBJ2-7; maybe TRBD2 (5 bases). The germline V gene encodes CDR1 SGHRS and CDR2 YFSETQ. V was clipped by 4 bases and J by 2 bases, with 10 bases between them. CDR3 size: 13 residues. Here the CDR3 DNA reads TGCGCCAGCAGCCTTAGCGCCACCTACGAGCAGTACTTC. It specifies CASSLSATYEQYF. The full variable domain, completed using reference TRBV5-1 and TRBJ2-7, is KAGVTQTPRYLIKTRGQQVTLSCSPISGHRSVSWYQQTPGQGLQFLFEYFSETQRNKGNFPGRFSGRQFSNSRSEMNVSTLELGDSALYLCASSLSATYEQYFGPGTRLTVT.

The rearrangement links TRBV11-3 to TRBJ2-7; tentatively, D is TRBD1 (6 bases). Germline V gene lookup returns CDR1 SGHNT and CDR2 YENEEA. V shed 7 bases and J shed 5 bases, with 21 bases lying between them. The CDR3 sequence is 15 residues long. The DNA for the CDR3 is TGTGCCAGCACCGTTAGGTCGGCAGGGGAACACGAGCAGTACTTC. It codes for CASTVRSAGEHEQYF.

CDR3 sequence reads: CASTRGVSYEQYF. The CDR3 DNA sequence: TGTGCCAGCACCCGAGGTGTGAGCTACGAGCAGTACTTC. This sequence joins TRBV2 and TRBJ2-7; D gene unclear. This CDR3 spans 13 amino acids. V dropped 7 bases and J dropped 3 bases, with 13 bases sitting between them. Germline-derived CDR1 and CDR2 are SNHLY and FYNNEI.

The chain uses TRBV18 and TRBJ2-1, with TRBD2 matching over 14 bases. This CDR3 is built from 15 residues. With V trimmed by 2 bases and J by 8 bases, 2 bases remained unmatched. Germline V gene sequence: CDR1 KGHSH, CDR2 LQKENI. CDR3 in amino acids: CASSPGTSGGDEQFF. CDR3 DNA sequence: TGTGCCAGCTCACCAGGGACTAGCGGGGGAGATGAGCAGTTCTTC. Filled out from reference TRBV18 and TRBJ2-1, the complete variable domain reads NAGVMQNPRHLVRRRGQEARLRCSPMKGHSHVYWYRQLPEEGLKFMVYLQKENIIDESGMPKERFSAEFPKEGPSILRIQQVVRGDSAAYFCASSPGTSGGDEQFFGPGTRLTVL.

This clone has a handful of counts. The V gene is TRBV14, the J gene TRBJ2-7; maybe TRBD1 (5 bases). V was cut by 4 bases and J by 9 bases, with 19 bases left in between. Germline-derived CDR1 and CDR2 are SGHDN and FVKESK. The CDR3 contains 14 residues. The CDR3 spells CASSPQAWQGAQYF. Here the CDR3 DNA reads TGTGCCAGCAGCCCCCAAGCGTGGCAGGGTGCGCAGTACTTC.

The chain links TRBV29-1 to TRBJ2-1; D is uncertain. The V and J ends lost 3 bases and 3 bases respectively, with 9 bases between them. CDR1 SQVTM and CDR2 ANQGSEA come from the germline V gene. This CDR3 spans 13 amino acids. The CDR3 coding sequence is TGCAGCGTTGACCGGAGTATCTACAATGAGCAGTTCTTC. Its translation is CSVDRSIYNEQFF.

The chain is built from TRBV7-8 and TRBJ1-2, with 12 bases that match TRBD1. The CDR3 spans 16 residues. Germline CDR1 is SGHVS and CDR2 is FQNEAQ. V lost 5 bases, J lost 3 bases, and 7 bases stayed unmatched. In nucleotides, the CDR3 is TGTGCCAGCAGCCGCGGGACAGGGGGCCTTTACTATGGCTACACCTTC. Translated, it gives CASSRGTGGLYYGYTF.

The CDR3 coding sequence is TGTGCCAGCAAAGATGGCAGCGCGGCTTTCAATGAGCAGTTCTTC. This sequence encodes CASKDGSAAFNEQFF. The chain employs TRBV6-5 and TRBJ2-1; D uncertain. The CDR3 covers 15 residues. V was shortened by 7 bases and J by 6 bases, with 19 bases between the two germline ends. The V gene's germline CDR1 is MNHEY and CDR2 SVGAGI.

This sequence joins TRBV18 and TRBJ1-5, with D possibly matching TRBD1 (5 bases). Between the trimmed V and J ends, which lost 0 bases and 3 bases, there was a span of 6 bases. Germline V gene data show CDR1 as KGHSH and CDR2 as LQKENI. The CDR3 loop spans 14 amino acids. The CDR3 is CASSPPGLNQPQHF. The CDR3 DNA reads as TGTGCCAGCTCACCACCGGGACTCAATCAGCCCCAGCATTTT.

The chain has TRBV5-1 and TRBJ1-3, with D maybe TRBD1 (5 bases). The V and J ends lost 5 bases and 0 bases respectively, with 6 bases between them. There are 13 residues in the CDR3. CDR1 and CDR2 from the germline V gene are SGHRS and YFSETQ. As DNA, the CDR3 is TGCGCCAGCAGGCAGGGCTCTGGAAACACCATATATTTT. Amino acid sequence: CASRQGSGNTIYF.

V and J are TRBV5-1 and TRBJ2-1; D may be TRBD2 (5 bases). V shed 4 bases and J shed 8 bases, with 19 bases lying between them. The germline V gene encodes CDR1 SGHRS and CDR2 YFSETQ. This CDR3 spans 15 amino acids. CDR3: CASSPWTAPKDEQFF. The DNA of the CDR3 is TGCGCCAGCAGCCCCTGGACTGCCCCGAAGGATGAGCAGTTCTTC.

The rearrangement links TRBV10-2 to TRBJ2-7; D might be TRBD2 (6 bases). The CDR3 covers 15 residues. With 6 bases removed from V and 0 bases from J, the gap between germline ends came to 15 bases. Germline-derived CDR1 and CDR2 are WSHSY and SAAADI. The CDR3 sequence is CASRLVAGLSYEQYF. Written as DNA, the CDR3 is TGCGCCAGCAGGCTGGTCGCGGGACTCTCCTACGAGCAGTACTTC.

The V and J genes are TRBV6-5 and TRBJ1-2; maybe TRBD1 (5 bases). This CDR3 is 15 amino acids long. With 8 bases removed from V and 4 bases from J, the gap between germline ends came to 20 bases. CDR1 MNHEY and CDR2 SVGAGI come from the germline V gene. In DNA, the CDR3 is TGTGCCAGCTACAACTCGGGGGGACGAGGCTATGGCTACACCTTC. Amino acids: CASYNSGGRGYGYTF.

V usage is TRBV6-6 and J usage is TRBJ1-1; 8 bases agree with TRBD1. Germline-derived CDR1 and CDR2 are MNHNY and SVGAGI (reference sequence). CDR3 size: 11 residues. CDR3 sequence reads: CGSTGGTEAFF. The CDR3, as DNA: TGTGGAAGCACAGGGGGTACTGAAGCTTTCTTT.

The genes are TRBV7-2 and TRBJ2-3; the match to TRBD2 covers 15 bases. J gave up 5 bases and V 4 bases, and 7 bases lay outside the gene matches. The CDR3 is 17 residues long. Germline assignment: CDR1 SGHTA and CDR2 FQGNSA. The CDR3 DNA reads TGTGCCAGCAGCTCCGGGACTAGCGGGGGGCGATTAGATACGCAGTATTTT. Protein: CASSSGTSGGRLDTQYF.

The rearrangement uses TRBV3-1 (or the pseudogene TRBV3-2) and TRBJ1-6; 10 positions match TRBD1. In germline, CDR1 is LGHDT, CDR2 YNNKEL (reference sequence). With V trimmed by 6 bases and J by 5 bases, 7 bases remained unmatched. CDR3 length: 16 residues. CDR3 nucleotide sequence: TGTGCCAGCAGACAGGGACAGGGGTTAGATAATTCACCCCTCCACTTT. The encoded protein is CASRQGQGLDNSPLHF.

This chain uses TRBV27 with TRBJ2-1; 13 bases are shared with TRBD2. CDR1 is MNHEY, CDR2 SMNVEV, per germline (reference sequence). The length of the CDR3 is 17 residues. The ends lost 5 bases at V and 0 bases at J; junction bases unmatched: 4. In DNA, the CDR3 is TGTGCCAGCAGTGCGGGACTAGCGGGGAGCTCCTACAATGAGCAGTTCTTC. Its protein is CASSAGLAGSSYNEQFF.

The chain joins TRBV27 to TRBJ2-7; TRBD2 is a possible D gene (6 bases). The V gene's germline CDR1 is MNHEY and CDR2 SMNVEV (reference sequence). Trimming took 5 bases from V and 3 from J, leaving 17 bases between them. The CDR3 is made up of 15 amino acids. CDR3 coding DNA: TGTGCCAGCAGTACGCCTTCGGCGGGGCTCTACGAGCAGTACTTC. It is translated as CASSTPSAGLYEQYF.

The chain uses TRBV12-5 and TRBJ1-1, with D possibly matching TRBD1 (6 bases). The CDR3 extends over 14 amino acids. Germline values: CDR1 LGHNT, CDR2 FRNRAP. Trimming shortened V by 5 bases and J by 10 bases, and 20 bases separated the two germline ends. The CDR3 DNA sequence: TGTGCTAGTGGTCCCCCCCCAACAGGGCCGGGAGCTTTCTTT. This sequence encodes CASGPPPTGPGAFF.

This chain links TRBV24-1 with TRBJ1-5; D not certain. CDR3 length equals 15 residues. Trimming took off 3 bases at V and 7 bases at J, with 15 bases between the two ends. Germline lookup yields CDR1 KGHDR and CDR2 SFDVKD. CDR3 region: CATSDAGRLSQPQHF. In nucleotides, the CDR3 is TGTGCCACCAGTGATGCGGGAAGGCTCTCCCAGCCCCAGCATTTT.

The gene calls are TRBV19 and TRBJ1-2; unclear D gene. Germline V gene sequence: CDR1 LNHDA, CDR2 SQIVND (reference sequence). CDR3 length: 14 amino acids. V was clipped by 3 bases and J by 0 bases, with 8 bases between them. CDR3: CASSILGTNYGYTF. CDR3 nucleotide sequence: TGTGCCAGTAGTATTCTGGGCACTAACTATGGCTACACCTTC.